These T cell receptor beta chains were read from a single sample in a study of T cell repertoires in cytomegalovirus infection. TCRdb fed the reads into MiXCR, producing one record per CDR3 protein. Found here are about 200,000 distinct CDR3 sequences, less than 9.5% of them singletons; the top ten hold about 5%. The sequenced sample was PBMCs. Every receptor here comes from a human donor in good health (CMV status not recorded). Some clones in this sample may be carry-over from other donors' samples. Each CDR3 is given with its conserved first and last residue. D genes are given only for firm matches. Where a row states a size, it is once, few, many or the class of an expanded clone; other rows omit it.

J: TRBJ1-4
D: NA
size: many
V: TRBV12-3/TRBV12-4
CDR3: CASREPGNGGKLFF
DNA: TGTGCCAGCAGGGAACCGGGAAACGGTGGGAAACTGTTTTTT

J: TRBJ1-1
D: TRBD1
size: many
V: TRBV28
CDR3: CASSEDRGNTEAFF
DNA: TGTGCCAGCAGTGAGGACAGGGGTAACACTGAAGCTTTCTTT

J: TRBJ2-3
D: TRBD1
size: NA
V: TRBV6-4
CDR3: CASRPQGASTDTQYF
DNA: TGTGCCAGCAGGCCTCAGGGGGCTAGCACAGATACGCAGTATTTT

J: TRBJ2-1
D: NA
size: NA
V: TRBV7-3
CDR3: CASSLTTANNEQFF
DNA: TGTGCCAGCAGCTTAACGACTGCAAACAATGAGCAGTTCTTC

J: TRBJ1-5
D: NA
size: many
V: TRBV7-2
CDR3: CASSLQGGREAQHF
DNA: TGTGCCAGCAGCTTACAAGGCGGCCGAGAGGCCCAGCATTTT

J: TRBJ1-2
D: NA
size: few
V: TRBV29-1
CDR3: CSVEDNNYGYTF
DNA: TGCAGCGTGGAGGACAATAACTATGGCTACACCTTC

J: TRBJ2-3
D: TRBD1
size: NA
V: TRBV7-9
CDR3: CASSDWATGSVDTQYF
DNA: TGTGCCAGCAGCGACTGGGCGACAGGGTCTGTAGATACGCAGTATTTT

J: TRBJ1-5
D: NA
size: many
V: TRBV10-2
CDR3: CASGQSISNQPQHF
DNA: TGCGCCAGTGGACAGTCAATTAGCAATCAGCCCCAGCATTTT

J: TRBJ2-7
D: TRBD1
size: many
V: TRBV7-9
CDR3: CASSFGTGGREQYF
DNA: TGTGCCAGCAGCTTTGGGACAGGTGGACGCGAGCAGTACTTC

J: TRBJ1-6
D: NA
size: many
V: TRBV6-6
CDR3: CASSPRTRTYNSPLHF
DNA: TGTGCCAGCAGTCCTCGGACACGAACCTATAATTCACCCCTCCACTTT

J: TRBJ1-2
D: TRBD1
size: few
V: TRBV7-8
CDR3: CASSLAGQAGSYGYTF
DNA: TGTGCCAGCAGCTTAGCTGGACAGGCTGGCTCCTATGGCTACACCTTC

J: TRBJ2-7
D: NA
size: many
V: TRBV7-2
CDR3: CASSPAGGISYEQYF
DNA: TGTGCCAGCAGCCCCGCGGGCGGGATCTCCTACGAGCAGTACTTC

J: TRBJ2-3
D: TRBD1
size: many
V: TRBV12-3/TRBV12-4
CDR3: CASRLQGFRTDTQYF
DNA: TGTGCCAGCAGGCTACAGGGGTTTCGGACAGATACGCAGTATTTT

J: TRBJ1-1
D: NA
size: many
V: TRBV7-2
CDR3: CASSSPAGGIRFTEAFF
DNA: TGTGCCAGCAGCTCCCCGGCAGGAGGTATTAGGTTCACTGAAGCTTTCTTT

J: TRBJ2-7
D: TRBD1
size: many
V: TRBV6-1
CDR3: CASTPTGTGHEQYF
DNA: TGTGCCAGCACCCCCACCGGGACAGGGCACGAGCAGTACTTC

J: TRBJ1-2
D: NA
size: NA
V: TRBV30
CDR3: CAWSVTNYGYTF
DNA: TGTGCCTGGTCAGTGACTAACTATGGCTACACCTTC

J: TRBJ2-1
D: TRBD2
size: many
V: TRBV7-3
CDR3: CASSLNPSGSSYNEQFF
DNA: TGTGCCAGCAGCTTAAATCCTAGCGGAAGCTCCTACAATGAGCAGTTCTTC

J: TRBJ1-1
D: TRBD1
size: few
V: TRBV28
CDR3: CASSVTGEGTEAFF
DNA: TGTGCCAGCAGTGTGACAGGGGAGGGGACTGAAGCTTTCTTT

J: TRBJ2-6
D: NA
size: many
V: TRBV20-1
CDR3: CSAYLTENSGANVLTF
DNA: TGCAGTGCTTATTTGACGGAAAACTCTGGGGCCAACGTCCTGACTTTC

J: TRBJ1-2
D: NA
size: many
V: TRBV10-3
CDR3: CAIRYLGPHHYGYTF
DNA: TGTGCCATCAGATACTTGGGACCTCACCACTATGGCTACACCTTC

J: TRBJ1-1
D: NA
size: few
V: TRBV3-1
CDR3: CASSQRGGLNTEAFF
DNA: TGTGCCAGCAGCCAAAGAGGGGGGCTGAACACTGAAGCTTTCTTT

J: TRBJ1-5
D: TRBD1
size: NA
V: TRBV15
CDR3: CATSRGGQVNQPQHF
DNA: TGTGCCACCAGCAGAGGTGGACAGGTTAATCAGCCCCAGCATTTT

J: TRBJ2-4
D: TRBD1
size: many
V: TRBV7-2
CDR3: CASSSAGTGGAKNIQYF
DNA: TGTGCCAGCAGTTCCGCGGGGACAGGGGGTGCCAAAAACATTCAGTACTTC

J: TRBJ1-2
D: TRBD1
size: NA
V: TRBV29-1
CDR3: CSAGRTGGYTF
DNA: TGCAGCGCCGGTAGGACAGGCGGCTACACCTTC

J: TRBJ2-7
D: NA
size: many
V: TRBV7-2
CDR3: CASSVTARSSYEQYF
DNA: TGTGCCAGCAGCGTGACAGCCAGGAGCTCCTACGAGCAGTACTTC

J: TRBJ2-3
D: TRBD2
size: many
V: TRBV20-1
CDR3: CSAMWTSGTDTQYF
DNA: TGCAGTGCTATGTGGACTAGCGGCACAGATACGCAGTATTTT

J: TRBJ1-6
D: NA
size: many
V: TRBV5-5
CDR3: CASSATGAADSPLHF
DNA: TGTGCCAGCAGCGCCACCGGGGCCGCGGATTCACCCCTCCACTTT

J: TRBJ2-7
D: TRBD2
size: few
V: TRBV4-2
CDR3: CASSQDASGSDYEQYF
DNA: TGTGCCAGCAGCCAAGATGCTAGCGGGAGTGATTACGAGCAGTACTTC

J: TRBJ2-5
D: NA
size: NA
V: TRBV15
CDR3: CATSKDMETQYF
DNA: TGTGCCACCAGCAAGGATATGGAGACCCAGTACTTC

J: TRBJ2-3
D: NA
size: once
V: TRBV20-1
CDR3: CSATPAGFRKTDPGTQYF
DNA: TGCAGTGCTACCCCGGCGGGGTTCCGGAAGACGGATCCAGGTACGCAGTATTTT

J: TRBJ1-1
D: NA
size: few
V: TRBV20-1
CDR3: CSAPGPREAFF
DNA: TGCAGTGCCCCCGGGCCGCGCGAAGCTTTCTTT

J: TRBJ1-1
D: NA
size: many
V: TRBV19
CDR3: CASISGHTEAFF
DNA: TGTGCCAGTATCTCGGGGCACACTGAAGCTTTCTTT

J: TRBJ1-4
D: NA
size: many
V: TRBV28
CDR3: CASRPTGGNEKLFF
DNA: TGTGCCAGCAGACCGACAGGCGGAAATGAAAAACTGTTTTTT

J: TRBJ1-4
D: NA
size: many
V: TRBV7-8
CDR3: CASSSLNEKLFF
DNA: TGTGCCAGCAGCTCCCTAAATGAAAAACTGTTTTTT

J: TRBJ2-7
D: TRBD1
size: NA
V: TRBV29-1
CDR3: CSVEKGAPYEQYF
DNA: TGCAGCGTTGAAAAGGGGGCACCCTACGAGCAGTACTTC

J: TRBJ1-1
D: NA
size: NA
V: TRBV2
CDR3: CASSGVTNTEAFF
DNA: TGTGCCAGCAGTGGGGTCACGAACACTGAAGCTTTCTTT

J: TRBJ2-2
D: NA
size: many
V: TRBV7-2
CDR3: CASSTGTSDTGELFF
DNA: TGTGCCAGCAGTACCGGGACAAGTGACACCGGGGAGCTGTTTTTT

J: TRBJ1-6
D: NA
size: many
V: TRBV7-2
CDR3: CASSLGGLGSPLHF
DNA: TGTGCCAGCAGCTTAGGGGGGTTAGGTTCACCCCTCCACTTT

J: TRBJ1-5
D: NA
size: many
V: TRBV7-2
CDR3: CASSFNPTDQPQHF
DNA: TGTGCCAGCAGCTTTAACCCTACAGATCAGCCCCAGCATTTT

J: TRBJ2-1
D: TRBD2
size: NA
V: TRBV28
CDR3: CASSFRLARSTMRQFF
DNA: TGTGCCAGCAGTTTTAGACTAGCGAGATCTACAATGAGGCAGTTCTTC

J: TRBJ1-5
D: NA
size: many
V: TRBV12-3/TRBV12-4
CDR3: CASKNGTDSNQPQHF
DNA: TGTGCCAGCAAGAACGGGACCGATAGCAATCAGCCCCAGCATTTT

J: TRBJ2-7
D: NA
size: many
V: TRBV7-2
CDR3: CASSLEGRNEQYF
DNA: TGTGCCAGCAGCTTAGAGGGTCGGAACGAGCAGTACTTC

J: TRBJ2-5
D: TRBD2
size: many
V: TRBV7-2
CDR3: CASSPSTSGRMETQYF
DNA: TGTGCCAGCAGCCCGTCGACTAGCGGGAGGATGGAGACCCAGTACTTC

J: TRBJ2-3
D: TRBD2
size: many
V: TRBV7-7
CDR3: CASSLTSGVTDTQYF
DNA: TGTGCTAGCAGCTTAACTAGCGGGGTCACAGATACGCAGTATTTT

J: TRBJ2-7
D: NA
size: many
V: TRBV7-2
CDR3: CASSLARGEQYF
DNA: TGTGCCAGCAGCTTAGCTAGGGGGGAGCAGTACTTC

J: TRBJ2-2
D: NA
size: few
V: TRBV9
CDR3: CASSLGTGSNTGELFF
DNA: TGTGCCAGCAGCCTTGGGACGGGTTCGAACACCGGGGAGCTGTTTTTT

J: TRBJ2-5
D: NA
size: NA
V: TRBV7-8
CDR3: CASSQHSILSETQYF
DNA: TGTGCCAGCAGCCAACACAGCATTTTGTCGGAGACCCAGTACTTC

J: TRBJ1-5
D: TRBD1
size: many
V: TRBV7-4
CDR3: CASSLAGGGESNQPQHF
DNA: TGTGCCAGCAGCTTAGCAGGGGGCGGTGAGAGCAATCAGCCCCAGCATTTT

J: TRBJ2-1
D: NA
size: many
V: TRBV5-6
CDR3: CASSLGRGEQFF
DNA: TGTGCCAGCAGCTTGGGGCGGGGTGAGCAGTTCTTC